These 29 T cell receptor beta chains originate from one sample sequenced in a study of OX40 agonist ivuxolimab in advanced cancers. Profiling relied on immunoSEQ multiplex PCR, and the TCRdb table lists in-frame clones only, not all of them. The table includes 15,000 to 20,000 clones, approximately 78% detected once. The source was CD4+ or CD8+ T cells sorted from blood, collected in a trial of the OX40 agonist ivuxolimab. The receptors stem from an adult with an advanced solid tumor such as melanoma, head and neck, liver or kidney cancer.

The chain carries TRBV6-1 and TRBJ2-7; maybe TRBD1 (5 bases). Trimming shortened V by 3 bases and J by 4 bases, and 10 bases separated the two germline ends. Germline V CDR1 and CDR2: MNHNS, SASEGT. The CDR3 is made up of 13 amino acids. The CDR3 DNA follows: TGTGCCAGCAGTGACAGGACATTATACGAGCAGTACTTC. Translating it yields CASSDRTLYEQYF.

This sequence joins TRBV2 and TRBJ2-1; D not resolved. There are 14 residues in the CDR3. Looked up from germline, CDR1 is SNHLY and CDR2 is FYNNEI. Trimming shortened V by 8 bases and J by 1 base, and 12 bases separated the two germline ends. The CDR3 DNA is TGTGCCAGCTGTGGGTTAGATTCCTACAATGAGCAGTTCTTC. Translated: CASCGLDSYNEQFF.

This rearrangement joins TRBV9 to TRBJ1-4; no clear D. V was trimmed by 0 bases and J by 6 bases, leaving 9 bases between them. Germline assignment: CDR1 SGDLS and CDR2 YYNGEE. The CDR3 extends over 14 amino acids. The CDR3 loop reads CASSVEAADEKLFF. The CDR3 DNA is TGTGCCAGCAGCGTAGAAGCGGCGGATGAAAAACTGTTTTTT. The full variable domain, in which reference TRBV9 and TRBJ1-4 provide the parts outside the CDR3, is DSGVTQTPKHLITATGQRVTLRCSPRSGDLSVYWYQQSLDQGLQFLIQYYNGEERAKGNILERFSAQQFPDLHSELNLSSLELGDSALYFCASSVEAADEKLFFGSGTQLSVL.

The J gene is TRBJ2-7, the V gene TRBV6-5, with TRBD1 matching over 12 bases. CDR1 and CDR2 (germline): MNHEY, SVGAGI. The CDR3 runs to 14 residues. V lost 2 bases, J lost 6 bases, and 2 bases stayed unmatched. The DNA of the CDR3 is TGTGCCAGCAGTTACGGGACAGGGGGCGTCGAGCAGTACTTC. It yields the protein CASSYGTGGVEQYF.

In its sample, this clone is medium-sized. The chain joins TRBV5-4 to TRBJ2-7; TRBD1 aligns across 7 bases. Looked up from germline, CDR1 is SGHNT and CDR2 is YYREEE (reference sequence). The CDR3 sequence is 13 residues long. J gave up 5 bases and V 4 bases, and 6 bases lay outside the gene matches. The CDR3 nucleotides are TGTGCCAGCAGCCGAGGCACAGGGGACGAGCAGTACTTC. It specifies CASSRGTGDEQYF.

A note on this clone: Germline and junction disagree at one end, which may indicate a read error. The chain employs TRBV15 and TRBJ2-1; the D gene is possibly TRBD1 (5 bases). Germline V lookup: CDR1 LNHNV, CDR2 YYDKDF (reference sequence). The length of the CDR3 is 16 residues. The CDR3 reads CATSGEDSLSYNEQFF. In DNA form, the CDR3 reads TGTGCCACCAGCGGAGAAGACAGCCTCTCCTACAATGAGCAGTTCTTC.

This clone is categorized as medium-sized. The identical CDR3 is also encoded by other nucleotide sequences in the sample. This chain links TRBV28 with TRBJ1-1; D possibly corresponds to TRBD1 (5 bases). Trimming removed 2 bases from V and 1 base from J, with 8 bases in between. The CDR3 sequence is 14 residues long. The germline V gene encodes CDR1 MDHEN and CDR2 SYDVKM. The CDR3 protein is CASSLAGANTEAFF. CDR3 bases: TGTGCCAGCAGTTTAGCCGGGGCGAACACTGAAGCTTTCTTT.

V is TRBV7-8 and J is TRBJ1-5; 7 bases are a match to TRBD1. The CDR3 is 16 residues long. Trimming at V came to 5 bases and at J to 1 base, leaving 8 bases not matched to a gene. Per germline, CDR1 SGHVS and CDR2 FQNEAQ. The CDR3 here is CASSPRTGQSNQPQHF. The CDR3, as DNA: TGTGCCAGCAGCCCCCGGACAGGTCAGAGCAATCAGCCCCAGCATTTT. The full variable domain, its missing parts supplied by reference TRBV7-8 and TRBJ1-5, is GAGVSQSPRYKVAKRGQDVALRCDPISGHVSLFWYQQALGQGPEFLTYFQNEAQLDKSGLPSDRFFAERPEGSVSTLKIQRTQQEDSAVYLCASSPRTGQSNQPQHFGDGTRLSIL.

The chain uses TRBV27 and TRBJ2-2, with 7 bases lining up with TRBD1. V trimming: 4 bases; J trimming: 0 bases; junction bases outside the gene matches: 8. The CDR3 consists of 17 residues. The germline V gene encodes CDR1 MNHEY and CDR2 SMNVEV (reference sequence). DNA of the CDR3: TGTGCCAGCAGTTGGGGGCCCGGGACAGCGAACACCGGGGAGCTGTTTTTT. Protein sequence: CASSWGPGTANTGELFF.

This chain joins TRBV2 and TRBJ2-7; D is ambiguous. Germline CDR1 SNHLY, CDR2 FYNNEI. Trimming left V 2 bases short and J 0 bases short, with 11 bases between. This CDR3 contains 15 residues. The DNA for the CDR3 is TGTGCCAGCAGTGAATTCCGGGTAACCTCCTACGAGCAGTACTTC. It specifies CASSEFRVTSYEQYF.

The CDR3 loop is CASSTTSGVNTGELFF. CDR3 DNA sequence: TGTGCCAGCAGCACTACTAGCGGGGTGAACACCGGGGAGCTGTTTTTT. The V gene is TRBV7-3, the J gene TRBJ2-2; 10 nucleotides agree with TRBD2. CDR1 is SGHTA and CDR2 is FQGTGA in the germline V gene. The junction had 4 bases not matched to a gene; V was cut back by 5 bases and J by 1 base. CDR3 size: 16 residues. Supplemented by reference TRBV7-3 and TRBJ2-2, the full variable domain reads GAGVSQTPSNKVTEKGKYVELRCDPISGHTALYWYRQSLGQGPEFLIYFQGTGAADDSGLPNDRFFAVRPEGSVSTLKIQRTERGDSAVYLCASSTTSGVNTGELFFGEGSRLTVL.

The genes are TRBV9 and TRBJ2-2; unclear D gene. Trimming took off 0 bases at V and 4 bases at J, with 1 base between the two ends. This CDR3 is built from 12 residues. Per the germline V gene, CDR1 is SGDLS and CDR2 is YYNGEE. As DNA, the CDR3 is TGTGCCAGCAGCGTAGTCACCGGGGAGCTGTTTTTT. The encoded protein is CASSVVTGELFF.

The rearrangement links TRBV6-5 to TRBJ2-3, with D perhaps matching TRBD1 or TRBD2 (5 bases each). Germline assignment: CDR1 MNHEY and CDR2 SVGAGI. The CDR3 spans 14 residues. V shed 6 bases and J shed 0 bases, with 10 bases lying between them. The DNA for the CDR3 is TGTGCCAGCAGCTTCGGGGCGAGCACAGATACGCAGTATTTT. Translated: CASSFGASTDTQYF.

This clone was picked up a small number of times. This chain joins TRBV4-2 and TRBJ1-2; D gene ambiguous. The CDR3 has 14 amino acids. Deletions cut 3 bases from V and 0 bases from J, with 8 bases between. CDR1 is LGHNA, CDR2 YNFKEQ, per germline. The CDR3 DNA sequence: TGTGCCAGCAGCCATGGCAGCCCTAACTATGGCTACACCTTC. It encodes CASSHGSPNYGYTF.

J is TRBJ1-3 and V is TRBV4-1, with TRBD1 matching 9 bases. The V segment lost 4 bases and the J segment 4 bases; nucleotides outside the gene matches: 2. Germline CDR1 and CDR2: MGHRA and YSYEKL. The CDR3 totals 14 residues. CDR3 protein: CASSLGTGGNTIYF. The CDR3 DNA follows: TGCGCCAGCAGCCTCGGGACAGGGGGAAACACCATATATTTT.

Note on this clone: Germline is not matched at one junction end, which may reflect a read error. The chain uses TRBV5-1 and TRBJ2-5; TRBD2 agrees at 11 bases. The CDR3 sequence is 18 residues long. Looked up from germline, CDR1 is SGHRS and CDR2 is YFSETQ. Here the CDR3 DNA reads TGCGCCAGCAGCTTGGAGGTGACTAGCGGGGCACATCAAGAGGCCCAGTACTTC. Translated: CASSLEVTSGAHQEAQYF.

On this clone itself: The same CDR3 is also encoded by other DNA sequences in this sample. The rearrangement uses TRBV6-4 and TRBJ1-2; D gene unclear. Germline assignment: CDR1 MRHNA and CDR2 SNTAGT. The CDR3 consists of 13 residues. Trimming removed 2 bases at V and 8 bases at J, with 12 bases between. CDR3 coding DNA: TGTGCCAGCAGTGACGGGCAGGCCGGGGGCTACACCTTC. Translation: CASSDGQAGGYTF.

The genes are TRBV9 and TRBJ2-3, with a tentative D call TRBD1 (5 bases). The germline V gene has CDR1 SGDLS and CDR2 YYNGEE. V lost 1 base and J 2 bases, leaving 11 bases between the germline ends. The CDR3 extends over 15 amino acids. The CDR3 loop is CASSVRGIDTDTQYF. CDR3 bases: TGTGCCAGCAGCGTAAGGGGAATTGACACAGATACGCAGTATTTT. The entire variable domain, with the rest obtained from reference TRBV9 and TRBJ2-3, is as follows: DSGVTQTPKHLITATGQRVTLRCSPRSGDLSVYWYQQSLDQGLQFLIQYYNGEERAKGNILERFSAQQFPDLHSELNLSSLELGDSALYFCASSVRGIDTDTQYFGPGTRLTVL.

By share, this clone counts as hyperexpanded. The CDR3 nucleotides are TGTGCCAGCAGTATCAGTCCTCCAGGGTTGTATGGCTACACCTTC. It codes for CASSISPPGLYGYTF. The rearrangement uses TRBV27 and TRBJ1-2, with D possibly being TRBD1 (5 bases). Deletions cut 5 bases from V and 5 bases from J, with 18 bases between. In germline, CDR1 is MNHEY, CDR2 SMNVEV (reference sequence). The CDR3 has 15 residues.

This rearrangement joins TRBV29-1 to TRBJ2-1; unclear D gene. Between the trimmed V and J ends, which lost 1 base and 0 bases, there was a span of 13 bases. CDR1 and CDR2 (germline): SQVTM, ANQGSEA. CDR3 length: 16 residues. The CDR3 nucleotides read TGCAGCGTTGAAGGGGCGGACGGTAGCTCCTACAATGAGCAGTTCTTC. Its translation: CSVEGADGSSYNEQFF.

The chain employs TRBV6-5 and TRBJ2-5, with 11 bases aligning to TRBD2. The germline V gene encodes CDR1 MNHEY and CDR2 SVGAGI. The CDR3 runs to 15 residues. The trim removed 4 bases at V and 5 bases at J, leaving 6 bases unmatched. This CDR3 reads CASSSTSGSSETQYF. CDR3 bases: TGTGCCAGCAGTTCCACTAGCGGGAGTTCTGAGACCCAGTACTTC.

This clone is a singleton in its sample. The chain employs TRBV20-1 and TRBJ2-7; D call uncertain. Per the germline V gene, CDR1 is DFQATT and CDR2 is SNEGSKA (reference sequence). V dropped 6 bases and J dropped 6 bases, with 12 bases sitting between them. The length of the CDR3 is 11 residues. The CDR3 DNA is TGCAGTGCCCCCGACTGGGGCGAGCAGTACTTC. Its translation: CSAPDWGEQYF.

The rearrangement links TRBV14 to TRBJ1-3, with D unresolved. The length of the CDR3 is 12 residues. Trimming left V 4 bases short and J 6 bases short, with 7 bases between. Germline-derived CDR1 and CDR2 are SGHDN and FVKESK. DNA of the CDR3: TGTGCCAGCAGCCGGGTGGAAAACACCATATATTTT. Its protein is CASSRVENTIYF.

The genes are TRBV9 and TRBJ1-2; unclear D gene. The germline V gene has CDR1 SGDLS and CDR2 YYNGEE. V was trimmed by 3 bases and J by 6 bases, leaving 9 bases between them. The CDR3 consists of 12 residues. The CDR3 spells CASSEGPHGYTF. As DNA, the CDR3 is TGTGCCAGCAGCGAGGGTCCCCATGGCTACACCTTC.

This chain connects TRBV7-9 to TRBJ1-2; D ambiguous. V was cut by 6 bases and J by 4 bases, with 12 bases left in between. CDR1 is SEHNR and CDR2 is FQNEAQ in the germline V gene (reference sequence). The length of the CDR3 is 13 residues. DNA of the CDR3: TGTGCCAGCAGACAAGCACTCACCTATGGCTACACCTTC. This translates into CASRQALTYGYTF.

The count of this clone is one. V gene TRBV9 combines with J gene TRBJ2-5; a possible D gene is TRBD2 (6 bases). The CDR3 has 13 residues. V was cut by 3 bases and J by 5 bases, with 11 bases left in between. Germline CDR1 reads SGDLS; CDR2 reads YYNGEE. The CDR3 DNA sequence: TGTGCCAGCAGCGACGGAGGGCTGGAGACCCAGTACTTC. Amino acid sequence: CASSDGGLETQYF.

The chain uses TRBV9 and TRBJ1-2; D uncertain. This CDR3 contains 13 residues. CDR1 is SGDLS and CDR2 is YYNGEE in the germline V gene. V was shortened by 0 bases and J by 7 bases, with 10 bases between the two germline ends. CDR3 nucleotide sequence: TGTGCCAGCAGCGTAGCTGACTCCGGTGGCTACACCTTC. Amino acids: CASSVADSGGYTF.

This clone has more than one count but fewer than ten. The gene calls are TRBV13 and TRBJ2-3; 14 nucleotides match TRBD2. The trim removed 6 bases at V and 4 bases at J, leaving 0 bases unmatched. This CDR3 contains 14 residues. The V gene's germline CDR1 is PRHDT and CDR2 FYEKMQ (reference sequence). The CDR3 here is CASRTSGGADTQYF. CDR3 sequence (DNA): TGTGCCAGCAGGACTAGCGGGGGGGCAGATACGCAGTATTTT.

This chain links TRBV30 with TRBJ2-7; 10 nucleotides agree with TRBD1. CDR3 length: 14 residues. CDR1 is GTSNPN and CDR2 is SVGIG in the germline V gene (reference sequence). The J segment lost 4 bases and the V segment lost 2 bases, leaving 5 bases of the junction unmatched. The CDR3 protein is CAWSYGTGEYEQYF. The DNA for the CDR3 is TGTGCCTGGAGTTATGGGACAGGGGAATACGAGCAGTACTTC.